This T cell receptor (beta chain) was recorded in a study of T-cell memory formation after mild COVID-19. Each CDR3 protein is one row after TCRdb ran MiXCR on the 5' RACE reads. Of some 450,000 distinct CDR3 sequences listed, around 20% were seen once; the top ten hold about 8.1%. Trimming left V 3 bases short and J 2 bases short, with 11 bases between. The CDR3 runs 15 residues. This clonotype appeared a few times. V is TRBV12-3 or TRBV12-4 and J is TRBJ2-1; D call uncertain. Sample: PBMCs or a T cell subset sorted from them (not recorded which). The clonotype comes from an adult woman who had mild COVID-19 (a few samples of this study predate the infection). Cell type and time point are not known. CDR3 sequence: CASSFIKRPYNEQFF. In DNA form, the CDR3 reads TGTGCCAGCAGTTTTATAAAGCGCCCCTACAATGAGCAGTTCTTC.